This TCR beta chain was recorded in a study of regulatory T cells in long-lasting Graves disease. The wider study: Graves' patients, diagnosed recently, had received antithyroid drugs under 3 months. Study-wide findings and caveats: Favored usage of TRBV28, TRBJ1-2 and TRBJ2-5 was recorded in persistent disease. Relative to new patients (roughly 950), persistent patients exhibited greater sharing of public clonotypes (around 2,800).

This clonotype was observed many times. Its antigen is currently unknown. Looked up from germline, CDR1 is MDHEN and CDR2 is SYDVKM. The CDR3 totals 11 residues. The V end was cut by 7 bases, the J end by 6 bases, with 10 bases between. HTBI primers from iRepertoire and Arm-PCR of CDR3 regions yielded the TCR beta libraries. TCRdb reprocessed the multiplex PCR reads via MiXCR and lists one record per CDR3 protein. The sample lists 620,000 or so distinct CDR3 sequences, roughly 15% occurring once. Stated time point: newly diagnosed GD, antithyroid drugs for less than 3 months. There was RNA extracted from PBMCs, and the TCR library was made from it. This sample also appeared in a second study, on T cells in Graves' hyperthyroidism and ophthalmopathy. Per that study: Most clonotypes that expanded in the thyroid above 0.001 also showed up in blood.

The sample here was peripheral blood mononuclear cells (PBMCs), taken at new diagnosis, from a patient treated with antithyroid drugs. The origin of this receptor is a woman aged 25 to 39 with Graves disease. The chain recombines TRBV28 with TRBJ2-7; the D gene is possibly TRBD2 (6 bases). CDR3 coding DNA: TGTGCCAGCAATTCCGGGGGCGAGCAGTACTTC. Translation: CASNSGGEQYF.